The 5 T cell receptor beta chains below come from one sample, sequenced in a study of molecular identifiers for immune sequencing clone quantification. One entry per CDR3 protein, called by TCRdb with MiXCR from the PCR reads. The sample has about 320,000 distinct CDR3 sequences; roughly 24% are singletons. Sequencing was performed on naive CD8+ T cells from blood, with Jurkat cell RNA spiked in. Described subset: FACS-sorted CD8+CD4-CCR7+CD45RA+ naive T cells. Receptors originate from a human donor in good health. Some libraries in this study had Jurkat cell RNA spiked in.

This clonotype has a count of ten or more. The chain recombines TRBV12-3 or TRBV12-4 with TRBJ2-6; no definite D call. The CDR3 runs 15 residues. The germline V and J ends were trimmed by 2 bases and 1 base, with 6 bases remaining between them. The CDR3 loop is CASSLLPSGANVLTF. DNA for the CDR3: TGTGCCAGCAGTTTACTGCCATCTGGGGCCAACGTCCTGACTTTC.

As concerns this clonotype: A single base separates this from a much larger clone, so it may be a read error. The chain recombines TRBV28 with TRBJ2-3, with 7 bases matching TRBD1. The CDR3 runs 15 residues. Germline assignment: CDR1 MDHEN and CDR2 SYDVKM. CDR3: CACSLWTGSTDTQYF. DNA for the CDR3: TGTGCCTGCAGCCTGTGGACAGGAAGCACAGATACGCAGTATTTT.

Worth noting for this clonotype: A much larger clonotype is one base distant, so this may be a read error. V and J are TRBV7-9 and TRBJ2-4; D unclear. CDR3 size: 14 residues. Germline loops: CDR1 SEHNR, CDR2 FQNEAQ (reference sequence). CDR3 nucleotides: TGTGCCAGCAGCGAAACCATAGCCAAAACCATTCAGTACTTC. Translation gives CASSETIAKTIQYF.

V and J are TRBV27 and TRBJ2-3; 9 bases are shared with TRBD1. The CDR3 totals 16 residues. The junction had 7 bases not matched to a gene; V was cut back by 2 bases and J by 4 bases. The V gene's germline CDR1 is MNHEY and CDR2 SMNVEV (reference sequence). CDR3 sequence: CASSLLGTGPADTQYF. In DNA form, the CDR3 reads TGTGCCAGCAGTTTACTGGGGACAGGGCCAGCAGATACGCAGTATTTT.

This clonotype came up a few times. CDR3 protein: CSARAYSGRDSYEQYF. CDR3 bases: TGCAGTGCTAGAGCATATAGCGGGAGGGATTCCTACGAGCAGTACTTC. The genes are TRBV20-1 and TRBJ2-7; TRBD2 matches 11 bases. The CDR3 loop spans 16 amino acids. J lost 1 base, V lost 1 base, and 6 bases had no gene match. Germline-derived CDR1 and CDR2 are DFQATT and SNEGSKA (reference sequence).